Below are 32 T cell receptor beta chains sequenced from a single sample in a study of cytomegalovirus exposure and HLA in healthy donors. It was with 60 Vbeta and 13 Jbeta primers that the PCR ran. The method was immunoSEQ multiplex PCR; TCRdb's version includes in-frame clones alone and lacks a portion of them. The sample contains 120,000 or so clones, roughly a tenth of which appear only once. The sample was PBMCs. The source of these receptors is a woman under 30 in good health and CMV-seropositive.

This clone turned up a few times. V usage is TRBV6-6 and J usage is TRBJ2-3, with D perhaps matching TRBD2 (6 bases). Trimming took 2 bases from V and 2 from J, leaving 14 bases between them. CDR1 is MNHNY, CDR2 SVGAGI, per germline (reference sequence). This CDR3 contains 16 residues. CDR3 sequence (DNA): TGTGCCAGCAGTTACAGGTCGGGAGTGATCACAGATACGCAGTATTTT. It codes for CASSYRSGVITDTQYF.

There are a few counts of this clone. The V and J genes are TRBV6-4 and TRBJ1-1; D gene uncertain. The V end was cut by 5 bases, the J end by 1 base, with 8 bases between. This CDR3 region has 13 residues. Germline V CDR1 and CDR2: MRHNA, SNTAGT. CDR3 sequence reads: CASSSQRNTEAFF. CDR3 DNA: TGTGCCAGCAGTTCACAGAGGAACACTGAAGCTTTCTTT.

The gene calls are TRBV5-1 and TRBJ2-3; a possible D gene is TRBD1 (5 bases). Germline V lookup: CDR1 SGHRS, CDR2 YFSETQ. CDR3 length equals 16 residues. Trimming removed 0 bases at V and 0 bases at J, with 11 bases between. This CDR3 is CASSLEGGASTDTQYF. The CDR3 DNA is TGCGCCAGCAGCTTGGAAGGTGGGGCTAGCACAGATACGCAGTATTTT. The entire variable domain, with the rest obtained from reference TRBV5-1 and TRBJ2-3, is as follows: KAGVTQTPRYLIKTRGQQVTLSCSPISGHRSVSWYQQTPGQGLQFLFEYFSETQRNKGNFPGRFSGRQFSNSRSEMNVSTLELGDSALYLCASSLEGGASTDTQYFGPGTRLTVL.

A remark on this clone: The same CDR3 arises from other DNA sequences in this sample as well. This rearrangement joins TRBV4-2 to TRBJ2-3; 8 positions match TRBD2. V was clipped by 0 bases and J by 6 bases; unmatched bases: 8. This CDR3 has 16 residues. In germline, CDR1 is LGHNA, CDR2 YNFKEQ. CDR3: CASSQDSGIPTDTQYF. CDR3 bases: TGTGCCAGCAGCCAAGATAGCGGGATCCCGACGGATACGCAGTATTTT.

This rearrangement joins TRBV6-1 to TRBJ1-5; TRBD1 matches at 7 bases. Germline CDR1 and CDR2: MNHNS and SASEGT. V gave up 10 bases and J gave up 11 bases; unmatched junction bases: 17. This CDR3 has 14 residues. The CDR3 DNA follows: TGTGCCACGGAAGGGACAGTATTAACCTCAGCCCAGCATTTT. The encoded protein is CATEGTVLTSAQHF.

This clone was found a few times. The J gene is TRBJ2-7, the V gene TRBV19; D might be TRBD2 (5 bases). CDR1 and CDR2 (germline): LNHDA, SQIVND (reference sequence). The CDR3 has 12 residues. V lost 5 bases and J lost 4, with 9 bases in between. CDR3 residues: CASSLGEYEQYF. CDR3 nucleotide sequence: TGTGCCAGTAGTCTCGGGGAATACGAGCAGTACTTC.

V and J are TRBV15 and TRBJ1-5; D is ambiguous. The V gene lost 0 bases and the J gene lost 7 bases, with 7 bases spanning the gap. The germline V gene encodes CDR1 LNHNV and CDR2 YYDKDF (reference sequence). The CDR3 totals 13 residues. In DNA, the CDR3 is TGTGCCACCAGCAGAGATCCAGGACAGCCCCAGCATTTT. This codes for CATSRDPGQPQHF. Full variable domain (rest looked up from reference TRBV15 and TRBJ1-5): DAMVIQNPRYQVTQFGKPVTLSCSQTLNHNVMYWYQQKSSQAPKLLFHYYDKDFNNEADTPDNFQSRRPNTSFCFLDIRSPGLGDTAMYLCATSRDPGQPQHFGDGTRLSIL.

A remark on this clone: The sample contains more than one DNA sequence encoding this CDR3. V usage is TRBV28 and J usage is TRBJ2-3, with D possibly matching TRBD2 (6 bases). CDR3 length equals 14 residues. Germline V gives CDR1 MDHEN, CDR2 SYDVKM. Trimming took 6 bases from V and 0 from J, leaving 10 bases between them. The CDR3 DNA follows: TGTGCCAGCAGCATTGGAGGGAGCACAGATACGCAGTATTTT. Translation: CASSIGGSTDTQYF.

The genes are TRBV19 and TRBJ1-5, with D perhaps matching TRBD1 (5 bases). The germline V and J ends were trimmed by 6 bases and 6 bases, with 18 bases remaining between them. Germline V gene sequence: CDR1 LNHDA, CDR2 SQIVND (reference sequence). The CDR3 is 15 residues long. The CDR3 here is CASRIRDLDIQPQHF. CDR3 nucleotides: TGTGCCAGTAGGATACGGGACTTAGATATTCAGCCCCAGCATTTT.

This clone has a handful of counts. The V and J genes are TRBV7-6 and TRBJ1-3, with D unclear. The CDR3 contains 13 residues. V lost 4 bases and J 2 bases, leaving 6 bases between the germline ends. Per germline, CDR1 SGHVS and CDR2 FNYEAQ. The CDR3: CASSSGAGNTIYF. CDR3 DNA sequence: TGTGCCAGCAGCTCCGGGGCTGGAAACACCATATATTTT.

The rearrangement links TRBV7-9 to TRBJ2-3; no reliable D call. Germline V gene lookup returns CDR1 SEHNR and CDR2 FQNEAQ (reference sequence). The CDR3 runs to 14 residues. V was shortened by 0 bases and J by 0 bases, with 4 bases between the two germline ends. The CDR3 nucleotides read TGTGCCAGCAGCTTAGCGTATAGCACAGATACGCAGTATTTT. Translation: CASSLAYSTDTQYF.

This clone was seen a few times. The J gene is TRBJ2-3, the V gene TRBV21-1; TRBD2 is taken as the D call from the table, unchecked against the DNA. TRBV21-1 is classified as a pseudogene. CDR3 size: 20 residues. The CDR3 coding sequence is TGTGCCAGCAGCAAAGGGGACCTGGGCGGGAGGGCCCTCGGGGCAGATACGCAGTATTTT. Translation gives CASSKGDLGGRALGADTQYF.

This clone was seen more than once but under ten times. The V call is TRBV2, the J call TRBJ1-4; TRBD1 might be the D (6 bases). The CDR3 is 15 amino acids. In germline, CDR1 is SNHLY, CDR2 FYNNEI. V was pared by 7 bases and J by 6 bases, with 18 bases between. The CDR3 protein is CASIRLQGLDEKLFF. DNA for the CDR3: TGTGCCAGCATCCGGTTGCAGGGGCTAGATGAAAAACTGTTTTTT.

This clone was seen a handful of times. The chain combines TRBV9 with TRBJ2-2; the match to TRBD2 covers 11 bases. Trimming removed 4 bases from V and 0 bases from J; junction bases left unmatched: 5. Germline V gives CDR1 SGDLS, CDR2 YYNGEE. CDR3 length equals 17 residues. Here the CDR3 DNA reads TGTGCCAGCAGCTCTTGGGGACTAGCGGCGAACACCGGGGAGCTGTTTTTT. It specifies CASSSWGLAANTGELFF.

This clone was counted a few times. J is TRBJ2-1 and V is TRBV2; the D gene is possibly TRBD2 (5 bases). V was shortened by 9 bases and J by 6 bases, with 18 bases between the two germline ends. The CDR3 length is 14 residues. CDR1 and CDR2 (germline): SNHLY, FYNNEI. The CDR3 reads CASSRLIVRNEQFF. In DNA form, the CDR3 reads TGTGCCAGTAGTAGACTAATAGTTCGCAATGAGCAGTTCTTC.

This clone occurred a few times. The chain uses TRBV27 and TRBJ1-2; possibly TRBD1 for D (5 bases). Germline V gives CDR1 MNHEY, CDR2 SMNVEV (reference sequence). V lost 5 bases, J lost 4 bases, and 17 bases lay in between. The CDR3 sequence is 15 residues long. The CDR3 sequence is CASSEVEGAGYGYTF. CDR3 DNA: TGTGCCAGCAGTGAAGTGGAAGGGGCCGGCTATGGCTACACCTTC.

This clone was observed a few times. Additional DNA sequences in this sample encode the identical CDR3. V usage is TRBV5-1 and J usage is TRBJ1-3; TRBD1 might be the D (5 bases). Germline V gene lookup returns CDR1 SGHRS and CDR2 YFSETQ. The CDR3 loop spans 16 amino acids. V lost 0 bases, J lost 0 bases, and 10 bases lay in between. In DNA form, the CDR3 reads TGCGCCAGCAGCTTGGAGCAGGGTCTCTCTGGAAACACCATATATTTT. Its translation: CASSLEQGLSGNTIYF.

J is TRBJ2-5 and V is TRBV4-1; D is possibly TRBD1 (5 bases). This CDR3 comprises 16 residues. Trimming took off 0 bases at V and 1 base at J, with 12 bases between the two ends. CDR1 and CDR2 from the germline V gene are MGHRA and YSYEKL. The CDR3 DNA sequence: TGCGCCAGCAGCCAAGATCGCCAGGGCCTCCAAGAGACCCAGTACTTC. It yields the protein CASSQDRQGLQETQYF.

This clone was counted a few times. The genes are TRBV28 and TRBJ2-5, with D possibly being TRBD1 (5 bases). Deletions cut 5 bases from V and 1 base from J, with 11 bases between. This CDR3 spans 14 amino acids. Germline V gene sequence: CDR1 MDHEN, CDR2 SYDVKM. CDR3 protein: CASSNNRFQETQYF. CDR3 sequence (DNA): TGTGCCAGCAGTAATAACAGGTTCCAAGAGACCCAGTACTTC.

This clone was recorded a few times. The chain uses TRBV11-3 and TRBJ2-7, with TRBD1 matching over 7 bases. CDR1 SGHNT and CDR2 YENEEA come from the germline V gene. The CDR3 has 15 residues. The V segment lost 2 bases and the J segment 3 bases; nucleotides outside the gene matches: 7. CDR3 sequence reads: CASSLTGTDFYEQYF. The CDR3 DNA is TGTGCCAGCAGCTTAACCGGGACAGATTTCTACGAGCAGTACTTC. The variable domain in full, with the rest retrieved from reference TRBV11-3 and TRBJ2-7, is EAGVVQSPRYKIIEKKQPVAFWCNPISGHNTLYWYLQNLGQGPELLIRYENEEAVDDSQLPKDRFSAERLKGVDSTLKIQPAELGDSAVYLCASSLTGTDFYEQYFGPGTRLTVT.

The rearrangement joins TRBV5-6 to TRBJ1-1, with unresolved D. Germline values: CDR1 SGHDT, CDR2 YYEEEE. The CDR3 is made up of 13 amino acids. V dropped 4 bases and J dropped 3 bases, with 10 bases sitting between them. CDR3 region: CASSPSGDTEAFF. CDR3 in DNA: TGTGCCAGCAGCCCATCCGGGGACACTGAAGCTTTCTTT.

This clone was observed a few times. The chain has TRBV6-5 and TRBJ1-1; no clear D gene. The length of the CDR3 is 13 residues. Trimming took 6 bases from V and 5 from J, leaving 13 bases between them. Germline-derived CDR1 and CDR2 are MNHEY and SVGAGI. Here the CDR3 reads CASRSQIMTEAFF. In DNA form, the CDR3 reads TGTGCCAGCAGGTCACAGATAATGACTGAAGCTTTCTTT.

The J gene is TRBJ2-1, the V gene TRBV27, with 8 nucleotides matching TRBD2. Germline CDR1 reads MNHEY; CDR2 reads SMNVEV (reference sequence). The CDR3 has 17 amino acids. The V gene end was trimmed by 5 bases and the J gene end by 2 bases; junction bases not matched to a gene: 11. For the CDR3, the DNA is TGTGCCAGCAGTAAGGGGGTCGCGGGAGGTACCTACAATGAGCAGTTCTTC. Protein: CASSKGVAGGTYNEQFF.

The V gene is TRBV5-1, the J gene TRBJ1-1, with D possibly TRBD1 on 6 matching bases. CDR1 and CDR2 from the germline V gene are SGHRS and YFSETQ. V was trimmed by 4 bases and J by 7 bases, leaving 14 bases between them. The CDR3 extends over 13 amino acids. Written as DNA, the CDR3 is TGCGCCAGCAGCGAGCCACAGGGCTTTGAAGCTTTCTTT. Its protein product is CASSEPQGFEAFF.

This rearrangement joins TRBV10-3 to TRBJ2-3; 7 positions match TRBD2. From germline, CDR1 is ENHRY and CDR2 SYGVKD. Trimming removed 10 bases from V and 4 bases from J; junction bases left unmatched: 11. The CDR3 is 14 residues long. This CDR3 is CATKTSGEADTQYF. The CDR3 nucleotides are TGTGCCACGAAGACCAGCGGGGAGGCAGATACGCAGTATTTT.

The chain carries TRBV7-2 and TRBJ2-1; TRBD2 aligns across 8 bases. The CDR3 spans 16 residues. Germline V gene lookup returns CDR1 SGHTA and CDR2 FQGNSA. Unmatched junction bases numbered 12, after V lost 4 bases and J lost 7 bases. CDR3 in DNA: TGTGCCAGCAGCTACTCAGGGACTAGAGTGGTGAATGAGCAGTTCTTC. Translating gives CASSYSGTRVVNEQFF.

This clone has more than one count but fewer than ten. J is TRBJ2-2 and V is TRBV5-1; TRBD2 matches 8 bases. After removal of 4 bases from V and 1 base from J, the junction contained 3 bases not matched to a gene. The CDR3 is 15 amino acids. Germline lookup yields CDR1 SGHRS and CDR2 YFSETQ. The CDR3 here is CASSEGLGNTGELFF. For the CDR3, the DNA is TGCGCCAGCAGCGAGGGACTAGGGAACACCGGGGAGCTGTTTTTT.

In its sample, this clone was seen a few times. The chain links TRBV2 to TRBJ2-5; 7 nucleotides agree with TRBD1. CDR1 is SNHLY and CDR2 is FYNNEI in the germline V gene. J gave up 4 bases and V 2 bases, and 10 bases lay outside the gene matches. This CDR3 spans 16 amino acids. The CDR3 loop is CASSELSGRQGETQYF. The CDR3 bases are TGTGCCAGCAGTGAATTGAGCGGCAGACAGGGAGAGACCCAGTACTTC.

The CDR3 loop is CASSSLGGADGYTF. As DNA, the CDR3 is TGTGCCAGCAGCTCTCTAGGGGGGGCGGATGGCTACACCTTC. This rearrangement joins TRBV5-6 to TRBJ1-2; D may be TRBD1 (6 bases). Germline V gene sequence: CDR1 SGHDT, CDR2 YYEEEE. The CDR3 has 14 residues. With 3 bases removed from V and 6 bases from J, the gap between germline ends came to 15 bases.

Remarks on this clone: Other DNA sequences within the sample encode an identical CDR3. The rearrangement uses TRBV2 and TRBJ2-3; 9 bases agree with TRBD2. Germline V gene data show CDR1 as SNHLY and CDR2 as FYNNEI. With 5 bases clipped from V and 1 base from J, the junction kept 4 bases outside the gene matches. The CDR3 spans 15 residues. CDR3 loop: CASSPRTSGTDTQYF. The CDR3 DNA reads TGTGCCAGCAGTCCCCGGACTAGCGGCACAGATACGCAGTATTTT.

The gene calls are TRBV12-5 and TRBJ1-5, with D perhaps matching TRBD1 (5 bases). Germline V CDR1 and CDR2: LGHNT, FRNRAP. The V end lost 8 bases, the J end lost 4 bases, and 15 bases lay between the germline ends. CDR3 size: 14 residues. This CDR3 is CASWATGLNQPQHF. The DNA of the CDR3 is TGTGCTAGTTGGGCTACAGGTCTAAATCAGCCCCAGCATTTT.

The chain links TRBV5-1 to TRBJ1-1, with TRBD1 matching 8 bases. Germline V gene sequence: CDR1 SGHRS, CDR2 YFSETQ. This CDR3 comprises 14 residues. Trimming took 2 bases from V and 1 from J; bases not matched to a gene: 1. The CDR3 reads CASSFGTGNTEAFF. The CDR3 coding sequence is TGCGCCAGCAGCTTCGGGACAGGGAACACTGAAGCTTTCTTT. Full variable domain (remainder filled in from reference TRBV5-1 and TRBJ1-1): KAGVTQTPRYLIKTRGQQVTLSCSPISGHRSVSWYQQTPGQGLQFLFEYFSETQRNKGNFPGRFSGRQFSNSRSEMNVSTLELGDSALYLCASSFGTGNTEAFFGQGTRLTVV.